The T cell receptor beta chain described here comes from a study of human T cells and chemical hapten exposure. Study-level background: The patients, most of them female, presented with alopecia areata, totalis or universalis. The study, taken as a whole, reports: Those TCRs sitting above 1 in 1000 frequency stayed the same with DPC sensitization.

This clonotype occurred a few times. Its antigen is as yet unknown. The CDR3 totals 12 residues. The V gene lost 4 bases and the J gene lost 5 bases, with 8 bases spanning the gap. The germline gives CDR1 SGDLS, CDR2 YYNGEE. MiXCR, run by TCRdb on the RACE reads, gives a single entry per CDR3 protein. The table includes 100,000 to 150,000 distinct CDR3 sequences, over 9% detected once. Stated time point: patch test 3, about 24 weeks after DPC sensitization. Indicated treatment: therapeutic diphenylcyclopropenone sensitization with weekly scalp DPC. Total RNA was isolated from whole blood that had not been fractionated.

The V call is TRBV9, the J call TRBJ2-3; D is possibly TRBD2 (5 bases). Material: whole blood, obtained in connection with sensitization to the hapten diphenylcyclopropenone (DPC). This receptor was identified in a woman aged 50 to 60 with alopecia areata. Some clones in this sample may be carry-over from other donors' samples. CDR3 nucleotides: TGTGCCAGCAGCAGTACTAGAGATACGCAGTATTTT. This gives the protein CASSSTRDTQYF.